This T cell receptor beta chain was captured in a study of T cells in localized non-small cell lung cancer. General study points: In the blood, greater T cell density corresponded to longer overall survival. Paired adjacent lung recovered a median around 62 of the top 100 tumor clones. Tumor trailed uninvolved adjacent lung in T cell clonality, which peaked there.

A remark on this clone: What it recognizes is unknown.

Here immunoSEQ multiplex PCR was the method, and the copy in TCRdb shows in-frame clones only, minus some. In the table there are roughly 34,000 clones, about nine tenths of which are singletons. The sample here was peripheral blood, taken before any cancer treatment. The receptor's source is a male donor at least 60 years old with stage III lung adenocarcinoma.

The CDR3 sequence is CASSLESGRGTEAFF. CDR3 coding DNA: TGCGCCAGCAGCTTGGAGTCGGGGAGGGGCACTGAAGCTTTCTTT. The V and J genes are TRBV5-1 and TRBJ1-1; a weak D match, TRBD1 (5 bases). Trimming shortened V by 0 bases and J by 4 bases, and 13 bases separated the two germline ends. Germline assignment: CDR1 SGHRS and CDR2 YFSETQ. The CDR3 runs 15 residues. Looking up the rest from reference TRBV5-1 and TRBJ1-1 gives the full variable domain: KAGVTQTPRYLIKTRGQQVTLSCSPISGHRSVSWYQQTPGQGLQFLFEYFSETQRNKGNFPGRFSGRQFSNSRSEMNVSTLELGDSALYLCASSLESGRGTEAFFGQGTRLTVV.